This T cell receptor (beta chain) was sequenced in a study of memory CD4+ T cells and cytomegalovirus serostatus. Some clones are missing from TCRdb's copy, which holds only in-frame ones; the method was immunoSEQ multiplex PCR. Counted here are approximately 41,000 clones, 70% to 80% occurring once; the ten biggest clones make up roughly 6.7%. The V gene lost 1 base and the J gene lost 1 base, with 10 bases spanning the gap. CDR3 length: 15 amino acids. Germline values: CDR1 GTSNPN, CDR2 SVGIG (reference sequence). The sort gate was single viable CD3+CD4+CD8-CD45RO+ cells for memory CD4+ T cells. The chain uses TRBV30 and TRBJ2-2; D call uncertain. The clonotype was recovered from an adult in good health and CMV-seronegative. What was sequenced was memory CD4+ T cells from blood. CDR3: CAWSGLRLNTGELFF. The CDR3 region has the DNA TGTGCCTGGAGTGGCCTCAGGCTGAACACCGGGGAGCTGTTTTTT.